The next 8 T cell receptor beta chains were all read from a single sample in a study of identical twins. TCRdb recomputed calls from the 5' RACE reads with MiXCR, one row per CDR3 protein. The sample comprises some 1,700,000 distinct CDR3 sequences, roughly a third of which are singletons, and about 0.3% rests with the top ten. The specimen was cord blood. Receptors were obtained from a newborn girl in good health.

This clonotype was observed many times. V usage is TRBV9 and J usage is TRBJ2-6; perhaps TRBD1 as D (6 bases). Germline lookup yields CDR1 SGDLS and CDR2 YYNGEE. The V and J ends lost 4 bases and 1 base respectively, with 15 bases between them. CDR3 length: 17 amino acids. Here the CDR3 reads CASSRLAQGSGANVLTF. The CDR3 DNA sequence: TGTGCCAGCAGCCGCTTGGCCCAGGGGTCTGGGGCCAACGTCCTGACTTTC.

In this sample, this clonotype turned up a few times. The genes are TRBV5-6 and TRBJ1-2, with D perhaps TRBD1 (5 bases). Trimming left V 2 bases short and J 5 bases short, with 13 bases between. CDR1 and CDR2 from the germline V gene are SGHDT and YYEEEE. The CDR3 totals 14 residues. The CDR3 bases are TGTGCCAGCAGCTTCCCGGGACGGGAGTATGGCTACACCTTC. This encodes CASSFPGREYGYTF.

This chain uses TRBV12-3 or TRBV12-4 with TRBJ1-1; D is ambiguous. CDR3 length: 14 amino acids. V was clipped by 6 bases and J by 4 bases, with 15 bases between them. In DNA, the CDR3 is TGTGCCAGCAGCTACACGGACGGGGTCACTGAAGCTTTCTTT. Residues: CASSYTDGVTEAFF.

This clonotype was counted many times. The CDR3 DNA follows: TGCAGCGTTGCGACAGGGAGCTATGGCTACACCTTC. Its protein product is CSVATGSYGYTF. The chain employs TRBV29-1 and TRBJ1-2; 7 bases map to TRBD1. The V segment lost 4 bases and the J segment 4 bases; nucleotides outside the gene matches: 3. The length of the CDR3 is 12 residues. The germline V gene encodes CDR1 SQVTM and CDR2 ANQGSEA. The variable domain in full, completed from reference TRBV29-1 and TRBJ1-2, reads SAVISQKPSRDICQRGTSLTIQCQVDSQVTMMFWYRQQPGQSLTLIATANQGSEATYESGFVIDKFPISRPNLTFSTLTVSNMSPEDSSIYLCSVATGSYGYTFGSGTRLTVV.

This clonotype was seen a handful of times. The chain has TRBV20-1 and TRBJ1-1; D may be TRBD1 (6 bases). Trimming removed 5 bases from V and 4 bases from J, with 11 bases in between. This CDR3 contains 12 residues. Looked up from germline, CDR1 is DFQATT and CDR2 is SNEGSKA (reference sequence). The CDR3 spells CSALRGITEAFF. For the CDR3, the DNA is TGCAGTGCTCTCAGGGGTATCACTGAAGCTTTCTTT.

There are a few counts of this clonotype. The CDR3 region is CASSYSEGGGMNTEAFF. The DNA for the CDR3 is TGTGCCAGCAGTTACTCGGAGGGAGGAGGCATGAACACTGAAGCTTTCTTT. The chain carries TRBV6-5 and TRBJ1-1; D is undetermined. The CDR3 has 17 residues. The germline CDR1 and CDR2 sequences are MNHEY and SVGAGI. Deletions cut 0 bases from V and 0 bases from J, with 14 bases between.

The rearrangement joins TRBV4-1 to TRBJ2-5, with 7 bases fitting TRBD2. V gave up 1 base and J gave up 1 base; unmatched junction bases: 3. Germline V gives CDR1 MGHRA, CDR2 YSYEKL. The CDR3 has 15 residues. The CDR3 loop is CASSQVGLPQETQYF. The CDR3 DNA reads TGCGCCAGCAGCCAAGTGGGACTACCCCAAGAGACCCAGTACTTC.

The chain recombines TRBV27 with TRBJ1-1; 7 bases align to TRBD1. The V gene's germline CDR1 is MNHEY and CDR2 SMNVEV (reference sequence). The V and J ends lost 6 bases and 10 bases, in that order; junction bases with no gene match: 8. The CDR3 sequence is 12 residues long. CDR3 loop: CASSPGGFAAFF. In nucleotides, the CDR3 is TGTGCCAGCAGCCCAGGGGGATTTGCAGCTTTCTTT.